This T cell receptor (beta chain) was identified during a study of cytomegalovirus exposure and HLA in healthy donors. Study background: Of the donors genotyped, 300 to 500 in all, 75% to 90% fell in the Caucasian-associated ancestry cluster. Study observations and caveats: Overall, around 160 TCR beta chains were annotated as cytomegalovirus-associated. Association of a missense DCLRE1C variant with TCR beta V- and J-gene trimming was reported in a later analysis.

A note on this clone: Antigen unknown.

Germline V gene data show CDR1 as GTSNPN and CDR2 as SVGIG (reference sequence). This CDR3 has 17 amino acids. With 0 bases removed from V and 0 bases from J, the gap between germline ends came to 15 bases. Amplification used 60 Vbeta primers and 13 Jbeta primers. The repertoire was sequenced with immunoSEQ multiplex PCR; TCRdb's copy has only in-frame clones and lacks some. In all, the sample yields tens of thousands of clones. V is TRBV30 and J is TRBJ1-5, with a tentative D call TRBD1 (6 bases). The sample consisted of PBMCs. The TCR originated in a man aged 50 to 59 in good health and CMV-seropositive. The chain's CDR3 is CAWSVSRTEISNQPQHF. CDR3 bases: TGTGCCTGGAGTGTTTCTAGGACAGAGATTAGCAATCAGCCCCAGCATTTT.